The 19 T cell receptor beta chains reported below all come from one sample, sequenced in a study of response to subunit inactivated influenza vaccine. Each CDR3 protein is one row after TCRdb ran MiXCR on the RT-PCR reads. The table records more than 150,000 distinct CDR3 sequences, about 9.3% of them present only once. Sequencing was performed on non-naive T cells sorted from PBMCs, taken on the day of vaccination. These receptors were collected from a man aged 50-59 years who received an inactivated influenza vaccine.

Only a few counts were recorded for this clonotype. J is TRBJ2-3 and V is TRBV20-1; D is perhaps TRBD1 (7 bases). This CDR3 region has 17 residues. Germline V gene data show CDR1 as DFQATT and CDR2 as SNEGSKA (reference sequence). Deletions cut 2 bases from V and 14 bases from J, with 32 bases between. The CDR3 reads CSARHMMRQGRGGPGYF. Written as DNA, the CDR3 is TGCAGTGCTAGACATATGATGAGACAGGGCCGTGGGGGGCCCGGGTATTTT.

At least ten counts were recorded for this clonotype. The J gene is TRBJ1-1, the V gene TRBV5-1, with D possibly being TRBD1 (5 bases). The CDR3 length is 15 residues. Germline assignment: CDR1 SGHRS and CDR2 YFSETQ. Trimming removed 0 bases from V and 0 bases from J, with 9 bases in between. The CDR3 is CASSLGGTLNTEAFF. CDR3 nucleotide sequence: TGCGCCAGCAGCTTGGGCGGGACCTTGAACACTGAAGCTTTCTTT.

This clonotype turned up a few times. The chain is built from TRBV6-1 and TRBJ2-2; 9 positions agree with TRBD1. J was trimmed by 3 bases and V by 6 bases; bases with no gene match: 8. In germline, CDR1 is MNHNS, CDR2 SASEGT. The CDR3 has 16 residues. The CDR3 DNA is TGTGCCAGCAGCGAACAGGGGGCCCCGGACACCGGGGAGCTGTTTTTT. This translates into CASSEQGAPDTGELFF.

Many counts were recorded for this clonotype. This sequence joins TRBV20-1 and TRBJ2-7; 8 bases are shared with TRBD2. Germline lookup yields CDR1 DFQATT and CDR2 SNEGSKA (reference sequence). Germline trimming cut 0 bases from V and 2 bases from J; bases unmatched to any gene: 6. The CDR3 totals 15 residues. DNA of the CDR3: TGCAGTGCTAGAGATCGTCGCGGGAGGACCTACGAGCAGTACTTC. Translated: CSARDRRGRTYEQYF.

Many counts were recorded for this clonotype. The chain recombines TRBV20-1 with TRBJ1-2; D call uncertain. Germline V gives CDR1 DFQATT, CDR2 SNEGSKA (reference sequence). CDR3 length equals 14 residues. V was clipped by 1 base and J by 5 bases, with 14 bases between them. The CDR3 nucleotides are TGCAGTGCTAGAGTTTCGGGAAAGGAGTATGGCTACACCTTC. It encodes CSARVSGKEYGYTF.

This clonotype was seen more than once but under ten times. V and J are TRBV18 and TRBJ2-1; no firm D call. Germline values: CDR1 KGHSH, CDR2 LQKENI. Trimming left V 0 bases short and J 4 bases short, with 13 bases between. The CDR3 has 16 residues. CDR3 loop: CASSPPRKLTYNEQFF. CDR3 bases: TGTGCCAGCTCACCACCGCGGAAGCTCACATACAATGAGCAGTTCTTC. The full variable domain, in which reference TRBV18 and TRBJ2-1 provide the parts outside the CDR3, is NAGVMQNPRHLVRRRGQEARLRCSPMKGHSHVYWYRQLPEEGLKFMVYLQKENIIDESGMPKERFSAEFPKEGPSILRIQQVVRGDSAAYFCASSPPRKLTYNEQFFGPGTRLTVL.

The chain employs TRBV19 and TRBJ2-1, with 8 bases that match TRBD1. This CDR3 has 16 residues. Germline V gives CDR1 LNHDA, CDR2 SQIVND (reference sequence). V gave up 5 bases and J gave up 6 bases; unmatched junction bases: 12. Here the CDR3 DNA reads TGTGCCAGTAGTGGCCCGGGACAGGTGGGAAGCAATGAGCAGTTCTTC. It is translated as CASSGPGQVGSNEQFF. Full variable domain (missing parts from reference TRBV19 and TRBJ2-1): DGGITQSPKYLFRKEGQNVTLSCEQNLNHDAMYWYRQDPGQGLRLIYYSQIVNDFQKGDIAEGYSVSREKKESFPLTVTSAQKNPTAFYLCASSGPGQVGSNEQFFGPGTRLTVL.

Comments on this clonotype: One junction end disagrees with the germline gene, perhaps due to a read error. The chain recombines TRBV6-2 or TRBV6-3 with TRBJ2-2; weak D call: TRBD2 (6 bases). The CDR3 is 12 amino acids. The germline gives CDR1 MNHEY, CDR2 SVGEGT. CDR3 bases: TGTGCCAGCAGTTATAGTGGCGGGGAGCTGGTTTTT. It is translated as CASSYSGGELVF.

This clonotype was observed a few times. The CDR3 DNA reads TGTGCCAGCAGTTCTCGCGACAGGGGCCCGCTATTCTTC. As protein: CASSSRDRGPLFF. This sequence joins TRBV12-3 or TRBV12-4 and TRBJ2-1; 8 bases align to TRBD1. With V trimmed by 4 bases and J by 16 bases, 12 bases remained unmatched. The CDR3 contains 13 residues.

This clonotype appeared many times. The chain couples TRBV7-9 to TRBJ2-3; possibly TRBD2 for D (5 bases). V was shortened by 0 bases and J by 0 bases, with 7 bases between the two germline ends. Germline CDR1 reads SEHNR; CDR2 reads FQNEAQ (reference sequence). CDR3 size: 15 residues. The CDR3 region is CASSLALASTDTQYF. The CDR3 DNA reads as TGTGCCAGCAGCTTAGCGCTAGCTAGCACAGATACGCAGTATTTT. Based on the CDR3 plus reference TRBV7-9 and TRBJ2-3, the full variable domain is DTGVSQNPRHKITKRGQNVTFRCDPISEHNRLYWYRQTLGQGPEFLTYFQNEAQLEKSRLLSDRFSAERPKGSFSTLEIQRTEQGDSAMYLCASSLALASTDTQYFGPGTRLTVL.

V usage is TRBV6-2 or TRBV6-3 and J usage is TRBJ2-2; no firm D call. The V gene lost 7 bases and the J gene lost 4 bases, with 16 bases spanning the gap. The CDR3 is made up of 15 amino acids. Germline V lookup: CDR1 MNHEY, CDR2 SVGEGT. Here the CDR3 DNA reads TGTGCCAGCATGCACTTAAGTGGTACCACCGGGGAGCTGTTTTTT. This codes for CASMHLSGTTGELFF.

This clonotype was counted ten times or more. This rearrangement joins TRBV20-1 to TRBJ1-5; D not certain. Germline V gene lookup returns CDR1 DFQATT and CDR2 SNEGSKA (reference sequence). This CDR3 has 13 residues. V gave up 5 bases and J gave up 4 bases, with 12 bases separating them. CDR3 loop: CSAHNSMNQPQHF. CDR3 coding DNA: TGCAGTGCTCACAACTCCATGAATCAGCCCCAGCATTTT.

This clonotype appeared a few times. The chain carries TRBV28 and TRBJ1-2; D remains ambiguous. Trimming shortened V by 9 bases and J by 2 bases, and 13 bases separated the two germline ends. The CDR3 runs to 13 residues. In germline, CDR1 is MDHEN, CDR2 SYDVKM. CDR3 protein: CASLPPGNYGYTF. CDR3 sequence (DNA): TGTGCCAGTCTACCCCCGGGGAACTATGGCTACACCTTC.

The chain uses TRBV7-9 and TRBJ2-3; perhaps D is TRBD1 or TRBD2 (5 bases each). The V and J ends lost 2 bases and 4 bases respectively, with 13 bases between them. CDR1 SEHNR and CDR2 FQNEAQ come from the germline V gene (reference sequence). The CDR3 is made up of 15 amino acids. Here the CDR3 DNA reads TGTGCCAGCAGCTTAATGGGGCTAGCTGCAGATACGCAGTATTTT. It yields the protein CASSLMGLAADTQYF.

This clonotype was detected ten times or more. The chain links TRBV12-3 or TRBV12-4 to TRBJ2-7; 9 nucleotides match TRBD2. This CDR3 contains 14 residues. Trimming cost V 5 bases and J 5 bases; bases outside gene matches: 7. CDR3 bases: TGTGCCAGCAGTCCGACCGGGACTAGCCACGAGCAGTACTTC. Translated, it gives CASSPTGTSHEQYF.

This clonotype was counted ten times or more. The chain is built from TRBV5-1 and TRBJ2-5; the match to TRBD2 covers 8 bases. Losses at the gene ends were 7 bases for V and 2 bases for J; bases not matched to a gene: 4. The CDR3 extends over 13 amino acids. Germline values: CDR1 SGHRS, CDR2 YFSETQ. CDR3 bases: TGCGCCAGCCAGCGGGGGAAGCAAGAGACCCAGTACTTC. Its protein product is CASQRGKQETQYF. The full variable domain, rest sourced from reference TRBV5-1 and TRBJ2-5, is KAGVTQTPRYLIKTRGQQVTLSCSPISGHRSVSWYQQTPGQGLQFLFEYFSETQRNKGNFPGRFSGRQFSNSRSEMNVSTLELGDSALYLCASQRGKQETQYFGPGTRLLVL.

This clonotype was seen many times. The junction departs from the called germline gene at one end, perhaps through a read error. The chain employs TRBV4-1 and TRBJ2-1; 7 nucleotides align to TRBD1. The CDR3 is 15 residues long. The germline V gene encodes CDR1 MGHRA and CDR2 YSYEKL. The CDR3 here is CASSKDRVFYNEQFF. CDR3 nucleotides: TGCGCCAGCAGCAAAGACAGGGTTTTCTACAATGAGCAGTTCTTC.

There are a few counts of this clonotype. This sequence joins TRBV5-5 and TRBJ1-1; no clear D. The CDR3 is 13 amino acids. The V gene's germline CDR1 is SGHKS and CDR2 YYEKEE (reference sequence). Trimming removed 4 bases at V and 6 bases at J, with 13 bases between. DNA for the CDR3: TGTGCCAGCAGCCCCGAAGGTCTCTCTGAAGCTTTCTTT. This gives the protein CASSPEGLSEAFF.

This clonotype was observed a few times. The rearrangement uses TRBV6-5 and TRBJ2-4, with TRBD2 identical over 8 bases. Germline V gives CDR1 MNHEY, CDR2 SVGAGI. The CDR3 covers 15 residues. The V gene end was trimmed by 2 bases and the J gene end by 8 bases; junction bases not matched to a gene: 8. The CDR3 DNA follows: TGTGCCAGCAGTTACGTGGACGGGGGGGAGTACATTCAGTACTTC. This codes for CASSYVDGGEYIQYF.